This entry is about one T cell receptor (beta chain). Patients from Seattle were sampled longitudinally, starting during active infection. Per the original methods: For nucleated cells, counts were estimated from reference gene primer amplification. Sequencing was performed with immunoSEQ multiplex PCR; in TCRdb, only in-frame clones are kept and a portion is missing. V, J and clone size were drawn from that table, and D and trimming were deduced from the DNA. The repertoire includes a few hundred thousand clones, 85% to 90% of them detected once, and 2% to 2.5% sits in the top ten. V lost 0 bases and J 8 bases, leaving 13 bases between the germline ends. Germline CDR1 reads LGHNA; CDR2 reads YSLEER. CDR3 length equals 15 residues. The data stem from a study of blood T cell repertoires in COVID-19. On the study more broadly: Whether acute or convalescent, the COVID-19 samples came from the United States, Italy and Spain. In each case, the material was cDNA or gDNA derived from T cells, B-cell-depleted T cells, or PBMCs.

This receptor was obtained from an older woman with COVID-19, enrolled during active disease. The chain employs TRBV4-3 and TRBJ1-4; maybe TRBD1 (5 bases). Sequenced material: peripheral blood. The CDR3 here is CASSQEGGWAEKLFF. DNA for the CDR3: TGCGCCAGCAGCCAAGAGGGGGGATGGGCCGAAAAACTGTTTTTT.